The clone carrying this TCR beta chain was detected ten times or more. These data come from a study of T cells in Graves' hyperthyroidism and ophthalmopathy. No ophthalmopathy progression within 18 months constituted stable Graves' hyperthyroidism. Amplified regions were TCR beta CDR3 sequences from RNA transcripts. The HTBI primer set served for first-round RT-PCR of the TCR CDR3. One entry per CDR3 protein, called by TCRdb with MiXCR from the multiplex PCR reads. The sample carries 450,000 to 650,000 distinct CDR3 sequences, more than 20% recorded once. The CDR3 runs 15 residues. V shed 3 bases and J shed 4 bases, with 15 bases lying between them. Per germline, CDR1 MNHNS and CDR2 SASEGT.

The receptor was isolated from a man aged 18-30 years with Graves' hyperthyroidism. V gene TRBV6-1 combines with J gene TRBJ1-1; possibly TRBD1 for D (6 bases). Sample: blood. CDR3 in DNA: TGTGCCAGCAGTGAGGATACAGGGATGGCCACTGAAGCTTTCTTT. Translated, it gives CASSEDTGMATEAFF.